This note documents a single TCR beta chain sequence. The assay was immunoSEQ multiplex PCR, and TCRdb's table has in-frame clones only and misses some. Of under 250,000 clones in the sample, more than 75% were seen once. This sample was taken from a study of blood T cell repertoires in COVID-19. With V trimmed by 4 bases and J by 0 bases, 6 bases remained unmatched. Germline V gene sequence: CDR1 SGHTS, CDR2 YDEGEE. This CDR3 is 15 amino acids long. This clonotype originated in a woman at least 80 years old with COVID-19, enrolled during active disease. The J gene is TRBJ1-1, the V gene TRBV5-8, with 7 bases matching TRBD1. The sample taken for sequencing was peripheral blood. The CDR3 region is CASSLGTVVNTEAFF. The CDR3 bases are TGTGCCAGCAGCCTCGGGACAGTCGTGAACACTGAAGCTTTCTTT. The full variable domain, rest sourced from reference TRBV5-8 and TRBJ1-1, is EAGVTQSPTHLIKTRGQQATLRCSPISGHTSVYWYQQALGLGLQFLLWYDEGEERNRGNFPPRFSGRQFPNYSSELNVNALELEDSALYLCASSLGTVVNTEAFFGQGTRLTVV.